This T cell receptor (beta chain) is drawn from a study of identifying expanded T cells in peripheral blood. Assay used: immunoSEQ multiplex PCR; TCRdb lists only in-frame clones, some missing. The table shows about 82,000 clones, with around 90% occurring only once. The V gene's germline CDR1 is MNHEY and CDR2 SVGAGI. V lost 0 bases and J lost 8, with 13 bases in between. This CDR3 region has 15 residues. The rearrangement links TRBV6-5 to TRBJ1-4; D gene unclear. The sample comprised blood. This clonotype originated in a person aged 18 to 75 in good health. The CDR3 loop reads CASSYSILPQEKLFF. The CDR3 DNA follows: TGTGCCAGCAGTTACTCGATTTTGCCCCAGGAAAAACTGTTTTTT.